These T cell receptor beta chains were read from a single sample in a study of read filtering for tumor transcriptome and immune sequencing. MiXCR was run by TCRdb on the reads, yielding one entry per CDR3 protein. The repertoire has 40,000 to 50,000 distinct CDR3 sequences, around 20% of them found once; the top ten carry 15%. The sample comprised a population of CD138-negative cells sorted from bone marrow. The source of these receptors is a donor older than 35 with multiple myeloma. The CDR3 runs from the conserved cysteine through the conserved F or W. The order of the fields is V gene, CDR3 length, J gene, clone size, D gene, CDR3 protein, CDR3 DNA. The D gene is left open where the match is weak. Some rows mark clone size as missing; the rest say once, few, many or name a class of expanded clone.

TRBV7-3,15,TRBJ1-1,.,TRBD1,CTSREQSGGSAEAFF,TGTACCAGCAGGGAACAGTCAGGGGGCTCGGCTGAAGCTTTCTTT
TRBV29-1,13,TRBJ2-5,many,TRBD2,CSAGLAGRETQYF,TGCAGCGCGGGACTAGCGGGAAGAGAGACCCAGTACTTC
TRBV6-2/TRBV6-3,16,TRBJ2-7,many,TRBD2,CASSGHGGLAGGPLYF,TGTGCCAGCAGCGGACACGGTGGGCTAGCGGGAGGGCCGCTGTACTTC
TRBV20-1,16,TRBJ2-1,.,TRBD1,CSNTFTGTGGLNEQFF,TGCAGTAATACTTTTACCGGGACAGGGGGTCTCAATGAGCAGTTCTTC
TRBV20-1,13,TRBJ1-5,.,.,CSAAGGGNQPQHF,TGCAGTGCTGCGGGGGGGGGCAATCAGCCCCAGCATTTT
TRBV6-5,14,TRBJ1-1,.,TRBD1,CASRSGQGTSEVFF,TGTGCCAGCAGATCGGGACAGGGTACCTCTGAAGTTTTCTTT
TRBV7-9,13,TRBJ1-1,few,.,CASSLDSRGEAFF,TGTGCCAGCAGCTTAGATTCTCGGGGTGAAGCTTTCTTT
TRBV2,14,TRBJ2-7,many,TRBD2,CASSLSGIGYEQYF,TGTGCCAGCAGCCTTAGCGGGATCGGGTACGAGCAGTACTTC
TRBV15,16,TRBJ2-2,many,.,CATSRDLLGNTGELFF,TGTGCCACCAGCAGAGATCTGTTGGGAAACACCGGGGAGCTGTTTTTT
TRBV14,15,TRBJ2-1,many,.,CASRPTGRSYNEQFF,TGTGCCAGCAGACCTACAGGGAGGTCCTACAATGAGCAGTTCTTC
TRBV28,13,TRBJ2-5,many,.,CASRLSGKETQYF,TGTGCCAGCAGGCTCTCGGGTAAAGAGACCCAGTACTTC
TRBV7-9,13,TRBJ2-1,many,.,CASGLFGANEQFF,TGTGCCAGCGGCTTATTTGGGGCCAATGAGCAGTTCTTC
TRBV12-3/TRBV12-4,17,TRBJ2-4,few,.,CASSLGALILRENIQYF,TGTGCCAGCAGCCTAGGGGCATTGATCCTAAGGGAAAACATTCAGTACTTC
TRBV20-1,15,TRBJ2-5,many,TRBD2,CSASLRAGAGETQYF,TGCAGTGCTAGTCTCCGAGCGGGGGCCGGGGAGACCCAGTACTTC
TRBV5-5,15,TRBJ1-1,once,.,CASSSGVLGNTEAFF,TGTGCCAGCAGCTCGGGGGTTTTAGGGAACACTGAAGCTTTCTTT
TRBV29-1,14,TRBJ1-1,.,.,CSGTPYQRRTEAFF,TGCAGCGGCACACCCTATCAAAGGAGAACTGAAGCTTTCTTT
TRBV20-1,16,TRBJ2-3,few,TRBD2,CSARVGGRAGTDTQYF,TGCAGTGCTAGAGTTGGCGGGAGGGCCGGAACAGATACGCAGTATTTT
TRBV20-1,16,TRBJ1-6,many,.,CSARDGARTTLAPLHF,TGCAGTGCTAGAGATGGGGCACGGACAACCTTGGCTCCCCTCCACTTT
TRBV2,14,TRBJ2-7,many,TRBD2,CASSGTAGVGEQYF,TGTGCCAGCAGTGGCACGGCGGGAGTAGGGGAGCAGTACTTC
TRBV7-9,16,TRBJ1-1,many,TRBD1,CASSPPGQGPNTEAFF,TGTGCCAGCAGCCCCCCGGGACAGGGACCGAACACTGAAGCTTTCTTT
TRBV10-1,15,TRBJ2-2,many,TRBD1,CASSIGTGPTGELFF,TGCGCCAGCAGCATTGGGACAGGGCCCACCGGGGAGCTGTTTTTT
TRBV7-2,13,TRBJ1-5,.,.,CASSFAYDQPQHF,TGTGCCAGCAGCTTCGCCTATGACCAGCCCCAGCATTTT
TRBV29-1,13,TRBJ2-3,many,.,CSSSLGSTDTQYF,TGCAGTTCGTCCCTCGGTAGCACAGATACGCAGTATTTT
TRBV19,15,TRBJ2-1,.,.,CASSTGPADRSEQFF,TGTGCCAGTAGTACGGGACCGGCCGACCGCAGTGAGCAGTTCTTC
TRBV12-5,12,TRBJ2-1,many,.,CASGFPLMEQFF,TGTGCTAGTGGTTTCCCCCTCATGGAGCAGTTCTTC
TRBV5-1,14,TRBJ2-3,many,.,CASSPGERADTQYF,TGCGCCAGCAGCCCGGGAGAGCGGGCAGATACGCAGTATTTT
TRBV12-3/TRBV12-4,12,TRBJ1-2,many,.,CASSLGQDGYTF,TGTGCCAGCAGTTTAGGCCAAGATGGCTACACCTTC
TRBV11-2,13,TRBJ1-2,many,.,CASSPEEDYGYTF,TGTGCCAGCAGCCCCGAGGAGGACTATGGCTACACCTTC
TRBV20-1,12,TRBJ2-5,many,TRBD1,CSARHRGETQYF,TGCAGTGCTAGACACAGGGGAGAGACCCAGTACTTC
TRBV11-2,14,TRBJ2-5,many,.,CASSPSTSAGTQYF,TGTGCCAGCAGCCCCAGCACTAGTGCTGGGACCCAGTACTTC
TRBV28,17,TRBJ2-1,medium-sized,TRBD2,CASSSGHSGRAVYEQFF,TGTGCCAGCAGTTCGGGGCATAGCGGGAGGGCCGTCTATGAGCAGTTCTTC
TRBV12-5,18,TRBJ1-4,many,.,CASGLVSKGEPTNEKLFF,TGTGCTAGTGGTTTGGTATCAAAAGGGGAACCGACTAATGAAAAACTGTTTTTT
TRBV7-8,14,TRBJ1-1,many,.,CASSASGRVTEAFF,TGTGCCAGCAGCGCCTCGGGTAGGGTCACTGAAGCTTTCTTT
TRBV12-3/TRBV12-4,13,TRBJ1-1,many,.,CASTGRVNTEAFF,TGTGCCTCCACGGGACGGGTGAACACTGAAGCTTTCTTT
TRBV14,13,TRBJ2-7,.,TRBD1,CASSLDRSCEQYF,TGTGCCAGCAGCTTGGACAGGTCCTGCGAGCAGTACTTC
TRBV30,13,TRBJ1-2,many,TRBD1,CAWRTGPTYGYTF,TGTGCCTGGAGGACAGGGCCTACTTATGGCTACACCTTC
TRBV10-3,14,TRBJ1-5,.,TRBD1,CAISDGTGEQPQHF,TGTGCCATCAGTGACGGGACAGGGGAGCAGCCCCAGCATTTT
TRBV7-9,15,TRBJ1-5,many,.,CASSHGAGQGQPQHF,TGTGCCAGCAGCCATGGGGCCGGGCAGGGTCAGCCCCAGCATTTT
TRBV5-1,14,TRBJ2-1,many,TRBD2,CASSWTSGNNEQFF,TGCGCCAGCAGCTGGACTAGCGGAAACAATGAGCAGTTCTTC
TRBV4-1,14,TRBJ1-2,many,.,CASSQLGSNYGYTF,TGCGCCAGCAGCCAGCTGGGCTCTAACTATGGCTACACCTTC
TRBV6-2/TRBV6-3,13,TRBJ1-1,many,.,CASSLKRNTEAFF,TGTGCCAGCAGCCTTAAGAGGAACACTGAAGCTTTCTTT
TRBV14,14,TRBJ2-2,.,.,CASSPRTHTGELFF,TGTGCTAGCAGCCCCCGGACCCACACCGGGGAGCTGTTTTTT
TRBV7-9,13,TRBJ1-1,many,.,CASSLTANTEAFF,TGTGCCAGCAGCTTAACGGCGAACACTGAAGCTTTCTTT
TRBV20-1,17,TRBJ2-6,.,.,CSAPHLGGNSGANVLAF,TGCAGTGCTCCCCATCTTGGGGGAAACTCTGGGGCCAACGTCCTGGCTTTC
TRBV5-1,14,TRBJ1-1,many,TRBD1,CASSPKAGGGMAFF,TGCGCCAGCAGCCCGAAGGCAGGGGGCGGAATGGCTTTCTTT
TRBV24-1,14,TRBJ1-2,.,TRBD1,CATSESGQIYGYTF,TGTGCCACCAGTGAGTCGGGACAGATCTATGGCTACACCTTC
TRBV29-1,15,TRBJ2-2,many,TRBD2,CSVEGAGGPAGELFF,TGCAGCGTTGAAGGCGCGGGAGGGCCTGCCGGGGAGCTGTTTTTT
TRBV11-2,17,TRBJ1-2,many,TRBD1,CASSPGQGNWANYGYTF,TGTGCCAGCAGCCCCGGACAGGGGAATTGGGCAAACTATGGCTACACCTTC
TRBV11-2,15,TRBJ1-2,few,.,CASSLDRFGLAGYTF,TGTGCCAGCAGCTTAGATCGGTTTGGGTTAGCTGGCTACACCTTC
TRBV20-1,16,TRBJ2-1,many,.,CSARGAKGVAFNEQFF,TGCAGTGCTAGGGGAGCCAAGGGTGTCGCTTTCAATGAGCAGTTCTTC
TRBV2,12,TRBJ2-1,few,.,CASSLSYNEQFF,TGTGCCAGCAGCCTGTCGTACAATGAGCAGTTCTTC
TRBV20-1,15,TRBJ2-3,.,.,CSAEKAQSSTDAQYF,TGCAGTGCAGAAAAGGCGCAATCTAGCACAGATGCGCAGTATTTT
TRBV20-1,13,TRBJ2-1,many,.,CSANGLTHNEQFF,TGCAGTGCTAACGGCCTAACCCACAATGAGCAGTTCTTC
TRBV7-9,11,TRBJ1-4,.,.,CASSLNEKLFF,TGTGCCAGCAGCCTCAATGAAAAACTGTTTTTT
TRBV29-1,13,TRBJ1-1,few,TRBD1,CSGLGQGNTEAFF,TGCAGCGGGTTAGGACAGGGAAACACTGAAGCTTTCTTT
TRBV7-8,15,TRBJ2-5,many,.,CASSFGGNPQETQYF,TGTGCCAGCAGCTTTGGAGGGAATCCTCAAGAGACCCAGTACTTC
TRBV20-1,16,TRBJ2-1,medium-sized,.,CSARDRGGGLYNEQFF,TGCAGTGCTAGAGATAGGGGGGGAGGGCTATACAATGAGCAGTTCTTC
TRBV7-2,15,TRBJ2-7,few,TRBD2,CASSLLAGGPGEQYF,TGTGCCAGCAGCTTACTAGCGGGAGGGCCCGGGGAGCAGTACTTC